This is a list of T cell receptor beta chains from one sample in a study of PD-1 blockade in mismatch repair-deficient tumors. TCRdb's table, derived via immunoSEQ multiplex PCR, lists solely in-frame clones and lacks some. The table has tens of thousands of clones, roughly 80% seen once. This specimen was PBMCs, taken before pembrolizumab treatment. The receptors originated from an adult with mismatch repair-deficient cancer. The CDR3 runs from the conserved cysteine through the conserved F or W. D genes are given only for firm matches. Clone size is stated in some rows and not others, as once, few, many or a class when expanded.

V	D	size	J	CDR3	DNA
TRBV5-1	-	few	TRBJ2-7	CASSLGSGEQYF	TGCGCCAGCAGCTTGGGTTCAGGGGAGCAGTACTTC
TRBV7-6	-	-	TRBJ1-5	CASSLGAGGGNQPQHF	TGTGCCAGCAGCTTAGGTGCGGGGGGCGGCAATCAGCCCCAGCATTTT
TRBV5-1	TRBD2	-	TRBJ2-5	CASSPRGGSGQETQYF	TGCGCCAGCAGCCCTAGGGGCGGGAGTGGGCAAGAGACCCAGTACTTC
TRBV14	-	-	TRBJ2-1	CASTQPPGNEQFF	TGTGCCAGCACCCAGCCTCCGGGGAATGAGCAGTTCTTC
TRBV6-1	-	-	TRBJ2-5	CASSEPGKTQYF	TGTGCCAGCAGTGAACCAGGGAAGACCCAGTACTTC
TRBV7-2	-	-	TRBJ1-2	CASNNPGGTTTF	TGTGCCAGCAATAACCCCGGCGGGACCACGACCTTC
TRBV27	-	-	TRBJ2-2	CASSRTANTGELFF	TGTGCCAGCAGCAGGACAGCGAACACCGGGGAGCTGTTTTTT
TRBV5-1	-	-	TRBJ1-1	CASSTERWTEAFF	TGCGCCAGCAGCACGGAGAGGTGGACTGAAGCTTTCTTT
TRBV2	-	-	TRBJ2-1	CASIRAASYNEQFF	TGTGCCAGCATAAGAGCGGCTTCCTACAATGAGCAGTTCTTC
TRBV21-1	-	-	TRBJ2-7	CASTNRGGSYEQYF	TGTGCCAGCACCAACCGAGGAGGATCCTACGAGCAGTACTTC
TRBV28	-	-	TRBJ1-5	CASCIEQESNQPQHF	TGTGCCAGCTGCATAGAACAGGAGAGCAATCAGCCCCAGCATTTT
TRBV6-5	-	-	TRBJ1-1	CASSLGGVDTEAFF	TGTGCCAGCAGTTTAGGGGGGGTCGACACTGAAGCTTTCTTT
TRBV28	TRBD1	-	TRBJ2-7	CASSLGTGIYEQYF	TGTGCCAGCAGTTTAGGGACAGGTATCTACGAGCAGTACTTC
TRBV28	-	-	TRBJ2-7	CASSLSISYEQYF	TGTGCCAGCAGTTTATCTATATCCTACGAGCAGTACTTC
TRBV9	-	-	TRBJ1-1	CASSVGWQGVSEAFF	TGTGCCAGCAGCGTAGGCTGGCAGGGTGTTTCTGAAGCTTTCTTT
TRBV7-9	-	-	TRBJ1-1	CASRKQTGVNTEAFF	TGTGCCAGCAGAAAACAGACAGGCGTGAACACTGAAGCTTTCTTT
TRBV7-9	TRBD2	-	TRBJ2-7	CASSFVTSGSYEQYF	TGTGCCAGCAGCTTCGTGACTAGCGGCTCCTACGAGCAGTACTTC
TRBV28	TRBD2	-	TRBJ2-5	CASSRLAGGPKQETQYF	TGTGCCAGCAGTCGACTAGCGGGAGGACCAAAGCAAGAGACCCAGTACTTC
TRBV7-3	TRBD2	-	TRBJ2-3	CASSPRTSWDTQYF	TGTGCCAGCAGCCCCCGGACTAGTTGGGATACGCAGTATTTT
TRBV28	-	-	TRBJ2-1	CASSLDRYNEQFF	TGTGCCAGCAGCCTCGACAGATACAATGAGCAGTTCTTC
TRBV4-1	-	-	TRBJ1-2	CASSQGQGKDYGYTF	TGCGCCAGCAGCCAAGGTCAGGGGAAAGACTATGGCTACACCTTC
TRBV7-9	-	-	TRBJ2-1	CASILTESYNEQFF	TGTGCCAGCATCTTGACAGAGTCCTACAATGAGCAGTTCTTC
TRBV28	TRBD1	-	TRBJ2-7	CASRGDRSSSYEQYF	TGTGCCAGCAGGGGGGACAGGTCTAGCTCCTACGAGCAGTACTTC
TRBV5-1	-	-	TRBJ1-4	CASSLGVQGLNEKLFF	TGCGCCAGCAGCCTTGGCGTCCAGGGTCTTAATGAAAAACTGTTTTTT
TRBV5-1	-	-	TRBJ2-5	CASSLGSGVGETQYF	TGCGCCAGCAGCTTGGGATCCGGGGTAGGCGAGACCCAGTACTTC
TRBV18	TRBD1	-	TRBJ1-1	CASSPRTGDTEAFF	TGTGCCAGCTCACCGCGTACAGGGGACACTGAAGCTTTCTTT
TRBV5-1	TRBD1	-	TRBJ1-1	CASSYRGLGTEAFF	TGCGCCAGCAGCTACAGGGGGCTTGGGACTGAAGCTTTCTTT
TRBV28	TRBD2	-	TRBJ2-7	CASNAGGPDEQYF	TGTGCCAGCAACGCGGGAGGGCCAGACGAGCAGTACTTC
TRBV6-5	-	-	TRBJ1-4	CASSWDNSGNEKLFF	TGTGCCAGCAGTTGGGACAACTCCGGAAATGAAAAACTGTTTTTT
TRBV5-1	-	-	TRBJ1-4	CASSSGLAATNEKLFF	TGCGCCAGCAGTTCAGGGTTGGCGGCAACTAATGAAAAACTGTTTTTT
TRBV5-1	TRBD1	few	TRBJ2-7	CASSDRVSYEQYF	TGCGCCAGCAGCGACAGGGTTTCCTACGAGCAGTACTTC
TRBV29-1	TRBD2	-	TRBJ2-7	CSVVTSGGYEQYF	TGCAGCGTTGTGACTAGCGGAGGGTACGAGCAGTACTTC
TRBV5-1	-	-	TRBJ2-1	CASSLAGTAADNEQFF	TGCGCCAGCAGCTTGGCCGGAACGGCAGCGGACAATGAGCAGTTCTTC
TRBV28	TRBD1	-	TRBJ1-1	CASMRQGNTEAFF	TGTGCCAGCATGAGACAGGGAAACACTGAAGCTTTCTTT
TRBV9	-	once	TRBJ2-6	CASSQGSGANVLTF	TGTGCCAGCAGCCAGGGCTCTGGGGCCAACGTCCTGACTTTC
TRBV18	-	-	TRBJ1-2	CASSPTKDSDGYTF	TGTGCCAGCTCACCAACTAAGGACAGCGATGGCTACACCTTC
TRBV25-1	TRBD1	-	TRBJ2-5	CASSESGGWETQYF	TGTGCCAGCAGTGAGTCAGGGGGCTGGGAGACCCAGTACTTC
TRBV6-4	TRBD1	-	TRBJ2-7	CASSAPDRPTYEQYF	TGTGCCAGCAGTGCCCCGGACAGGCCGACCTACGAGCAGTACTTC
TRBV28	-	few	TRBJ1-1	CASSLWGGNTEAFF	TGTGCCAGCAGTTTATGGGGGGGGAACACTGAAGCTTTCTTT
TRBV5-4	TRBD1	-	TRBJ1-6	CASSPMDRGVSPLHF	TGTGCCAGCAGCCCGATGGACAGGGGGGTTTCACCCCTCCACTTT
TRBV27	TRBD2	-	TRBJ2-3	CASSSVAGGGADTQYF	TGTGCCAGCAGTTCGGTAGCGGGAGGGGGGGCTGATACGCAGTATTTT
TRBV5-1	TRBD1	-	TRBJ2-1	CASRPFTGTDNEQFF	TGCGCCAGCAGACCATTCACCGGGACAGACAATGAGCAGTTCTTC
TRBV5-1	TRBD1	once	TRBJ1-1	CASSWGTALAEAFF	TGCGCCAGCAGCTGGGGGACAGCCCTCGCTGAAGCTTTCTTT
TRBV9	-	-	TRBJ1-3	CASSVERGIGNTIYF	TGTGCCAGCAGCGTAGAGCGCGGAATCGGAAACACCATATATTTT
TRBV5-1	TRBD2	once	TRBJ2-7	CASSFTSASSYEQYF	TGCGCCAGCAGCTTTACTAGCGCGAGCTCCTACGAGCAGTACTTC
TRBV2	-	once	TRBJ2-1	CASMEGWVTSLDEQFF	TGTGCCAGCATGGAAGGTTGGGTAACTAGTCTCGATGAGCAGTTCTTC
TRBV2	TRBD1	-	TRBJ1-5	CASSVRGQGRQPQHF	TGTGCCAGCAGTGTTAGGGGGCAGGGGAGGCAGCCCCAGCATTTT
TRBV19	-	-	TRBJ2-7	CASSVLGGPDEQYF	TGTGCCAGTAGCGTCCTCGGGGGGCCCGACGAGCAGTACTTC
TRBV6-1	TRBD2	once	TRBJ2-2	CASFWGGFSTGELFF	TGTGCCAGCTTTTGGGGGGGGTTTTCCACCGGGGAGCTGTTTTTT
TRBV30	-	-	TRBJ1-6	CASDGHAALHF	TGTGCTTCCGACGGTCACGCGGCCCTCCACTTT
TRBV6-1	-	-	TRBJ1-4	CASSEANANEKLFF	TGTGCCAGCAGTGAGGCCAACGCTAATGAAAAACTGTTTTTT
TRBV28	-	few	TRBJ2-7	CASSRRNEQYF	TGTGCCAGCAGTAGGAGGAACGAGCAGTACTTC
TRBV6-1	-	-	TRBJ1-2	CASSEAHYGDSYGYTF	TGTGCCAGCAGTGAAGCGCATTACGGAGACTCCTATGGCTACACCTTC
TRBV10-1	-	few	TRBJ2-7	CASSEPDGGSSRVSSYEQYF	TGCGCCAGCAGTGAGCCCGATGGGGGGTCAAGCAGGGTCAGCTCCTACGAGCAGTACTTC